These 2 T cell receptor beta chains came from one sample sequenced in a study of beta chain features in type 1 diabetes. No cognate antigen is known for these TCRs. Expressed TCRB transcripts were sequenced after all isolated RNA was converted to cDNA. Repertoires were generated with immunoSEQ multiplex PCR, while TCRdb's copy carries only in-frame clones and drops some. The sample carries hundreds of thousands of clones, roughly an eighth recorded once. Notes on the study in general: For Type 1 diabetes patients, all four CD4+ subsets carried TCRB CDR3s that were moderately but significantly shorter.

Sample: naive CD4+ T cells from blood. The receptors were gathered from a man younger than 35 with type 1 diabetes.

The chain employs TRBV5-5 and TRBJ2-1, with 10 positions matching TRBD1. The length of the CDR3 is 15 residues. Unmatched junction bases numbered 11, after V lost 4 bases and J lost 10 bases. Germline V gene data show CDR1 as SGHKS and CDR2 as YYEKEE (reference sequence). The CDR3 loop reads CASSAGTGAYGEQFF. In DNA, the CDR3 is TGTGCCAGCAGCGCCGGGACAGGGGCTTACGGGGAGCAGTTCTTC.

The genes are TRBV6-1 and TRBJ1-2; D uncertain. The germline V gene encodes CDR1 MNHNS and CDR2 SASEGT. V was shortened by 5 bases and J by 3 bases, with 13 bases between the two germline ends. The CDR3 is made up of 14 amino acids. The CDR3 sequence is CASSPVEGDYGYTF. The CDR3 DNA sequence: TGTGCCAGCAGTCCCGTAGAGGGCGACTATGGCTACACCTTC.